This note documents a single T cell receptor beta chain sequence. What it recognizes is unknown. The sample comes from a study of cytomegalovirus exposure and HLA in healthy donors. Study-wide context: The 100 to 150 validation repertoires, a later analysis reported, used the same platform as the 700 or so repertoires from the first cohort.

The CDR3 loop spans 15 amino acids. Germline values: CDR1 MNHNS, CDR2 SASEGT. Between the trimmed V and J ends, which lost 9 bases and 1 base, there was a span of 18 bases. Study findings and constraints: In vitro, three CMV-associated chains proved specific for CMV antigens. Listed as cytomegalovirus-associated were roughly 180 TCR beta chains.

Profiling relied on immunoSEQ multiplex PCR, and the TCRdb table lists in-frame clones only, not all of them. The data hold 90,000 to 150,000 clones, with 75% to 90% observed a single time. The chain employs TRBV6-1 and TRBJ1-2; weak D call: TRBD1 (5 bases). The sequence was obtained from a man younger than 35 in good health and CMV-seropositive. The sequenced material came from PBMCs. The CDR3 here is CASPVDTGDNYGYTF. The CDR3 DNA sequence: TGTGCCAGTCCGGTCGACACAGGTGATAACTATGGCTACACCTTC.